The next 16 T cell receptor beta chains were all read from a single sample in a study of blood T cell repertoires in COVID-19 (TCRdb year 2020). The library was built by means of the immunoSEQ multiplex PCR assay. Held by TCRdb, this immuneACCESS table contains in-frame sequences only and omits some clones. Under half of the omission traces to an unresolved V gene where checked; the cause of the rest is unknown. The sample yields 330,000 or so clones; approximately 88% were counted once. The ten largest clones capture more than 7.5% of the sample. Sequencing input: peripheral blood. These receptors were collected from a man aged 25 to 45 with COVID-19, enrolled during active disease.

The CDR3 nucleotides read TGTGCCAGCAGTTTACAGGGGGCCCACCGCTACACCTTC. It encodes CASSLQGAHRYTF. The chain joins TRBV11-3 to TRBJ1-2, with TRBD1 identical over 9 bases. The V gene end was trimmed by 6 bases and the J gene end by 9 bases; junction bases not matched to a gene: 8. The CDR3 is 13 amino acids. The germline V gene has CDR1 SGHNT and CDR2 YENEEA.

The V and J genes are TRBV12-5 and TRBJ2-7; perhaps TRBD2 as D (7 bases). Germline V gives CDR1 LGHNT, CDR2 FRNRAP. The CDR3 spans 16 residues. The V end lost 1 base, the J end lost 6 bases, and 19 bases lay between the germline ends. The DNA for the CDR3 is TGTGCTAGTGGTTTGGGTGTACGGGGGGCCTCGGGCGAGCAGTACTTC. This codes for CASGLGVRGASGEQYF.

The chain combines TRBV4-2 with TRBJ2-7, with D possibly matching TRBD2 (6 bases). Trimming pared 1 base from V and 7 bases from J, leaving 20 bases between. CDR1 LGHNA and CDR2 YNFKEQ come from the germline V gene. This CDR3 comprises 16 residues. CDR3 nucleotide sequence: TGTGCCAGCAGCCAAGGTATTAGTACAGCTGGGGGGGAGCAGTACTTC. This encodes CASSQGISTAGGEQYF.

The CDR3 sequence: CASSRTGGEYEQYF. The CDR3 nucleotides are TGTGCCAGCTCACGGACAGGGGGCGAATACGAGCAGTACTTC. The V gene is TRBV18, the J gene TRBJ2-7, with 11 bases identical to TRBD1. The germline CDR1 and CDR2 sequences are KGHSH and LQKENI. V lost 4 bases to trimming and J lost 4 bases; unmatched junction nucleotides: 3. The CDR3 consists of 14 residues.

This clone was counted a single time. This chain connects TRBV7-2 to TRBJ2-3, with TRBD2 identical over 7 bases. V dropped 4 bases and J dropped 5; count of bases not matched to a gene: 3. Germline V gene lookup returns CDR1 SGHTA and CDR2 FQGNSA. There are 13 residues in the CDR3. CDR3 sequence: CASSWTRIDTQYF. The CDR3 DNA reads TGTGCCAGCAGCTGGACTAGGATAGATACGCAGTATTTT. Full variable domain (missing parts from reference TRBV7-2 and TRBJ2-3): GAGVSQSPSNKVTEKGKDVELRCDPISGHTALYWYRQSLGQGLEFLIYFQGNSAPDKSGLPSDRFSAERTGGSVSTLTIQRTQQEDSAVYLCASSWTRIDTQYFGPGTRLTVL.

This clone has a single count. The CDR3 DNA sequence: TGTGCCAGCAGCCAAGGATCGGTCTATGGCTACACCTTC. Encoded protein: CASSQGSVYGYTF. This sequence joins TRBV3-1 (or the pseudogene TRBV3-2) and TRBJ1-2; D not resolved. Between the trimmed V and J ends, which lost 1 base and 4 bases, there was a span of 7 bases. There are 13 residues in the CDR3. Germline loops: CDR1 LGHDT, CDR2 YNNKEL (reference sequence).

The chain uses TRBV5-1 and TRBJ2-3; D call uncertain. V was pared by 0 bases and J by 1 base, with 6 bases between. Germline-derived CDR1 and CDR2 are SGHRS and YFSETQ. CDR3 length equals 14 residues. The DNA of the CDR3 is TGCGCCAGCAGCTTGGTACCGGGCACAGATACGCAGTATTTT. It encodes CASSLVPGTDTQYF.

The rearrangement uses TRBV4-1 and TRBJ1-3; perhaps TRBD1 as D (6 bases). Germline CDR1 reads MGHRA; CDR2 reads YSYEKL. The CDR3 loop spans 16 amino acids. V lost 4 bases and J 0 bases, leaving 13 bases between the germline ends. CDR3 loop: CASSPGAPLSGNTIYF. In DNA, the CDR3 is TGCGCCAGCAGCCCAGGGGCACCCCTCTCTGGAAACACCATATATTTT.

The chain is built from TRBV6-2 or TRBV6-3 and TRBJ1-5; D remains unclear. Germline V lookup: CDR1 MNHEY, CDR2 SVGEGT. The CDR3 runs to 15 residues. V was cut by 4 bases and J by 2 bases, with 12 bases left in between. DNA for the CDR3: TGTGCCAGCAGTTGGGGAGGTAGCGGCAATCAGCCCCAGCATTTT. Protein sequence: CASSWGGSGNQPQHF.

This chain connects TRBV19 to TRBJ2-5; 8 positions match TRBD2. The V gene's germline CDR1 is LNHDA and CDR2 SQIVND (reference sequence). There are 14 residues in the CDR3. The V and J ends lost 5 bases and 1 base, in that order; junction bases with no gene match: 3. CDR3 region: CASSLRGGQETQYF. CDR3 DNA sequence: TGTGCCAGTAGTCTACGGGGGGGCCAAGAGACCCAGTACTTC.

J is TRBJ2-1 and V is TRBV29-1; D may be TRBD2 (6 bases). Germline V lookup: CDR1 SQVTM, CDR2 ANQGSEA. The CDR3 runs 12 residues. Trimming shortened V by 1 base and J by 9 bases, and 10 bases separated the two germline ends. The CDR3 sequence is CSVEVGGIEQFF. CDR3 DNA: TGCAGCGTTGAAGTTGGAGGGATTGAGCAGTTCTTC.

The V and J genes are TRBV7-7 and TRBJ2-5; 15 bases map to TRBD2. V was pared by 1 base and J by 4 bases, with 7 bases of the junction left unmatched. Germline CDR1 is SSHAT and CDR2 is FNYEAQ (reference sequence). The CDR3 is made up of 18 amino acids. Here the CDR3 reads CASSLGTGLAGGRETQYF. The CDR3 coding sequence is TGTGCCAGCAGCTTAGGCACGGGACTAGCGGGAGGACGAGAGACCCAGTACTTC.

V gene TRBV27 combines with J gene TRBJ1-2; TRBD1 matches 12 bases. CDR1 is MNHEY, CDR2 SMNVEV, per germline (reference sequence). The J segment lost 5 bases and the V segment lost 3 bases, leaving 10 bases of the junction unmatched. The CDR3 covers 17 residues. The CDR3 sequence: CASSFGTGGGRLYGYTF. The CDR3 DNA sequence: TGTGCCAGCAGTTTCGGGACAGGGGGCGGTAGGTTGTATGGCTACACCTTC.

The chain couples TRBV27 to TRBJ2-7; 7 positions match TRBD1. Losses at the gene ends were 5 bases for V and 2 bases for J; bases not matched to a gene: 3. Germline V gene sequence: CDR1 MNHEY, CDR2 SMNVEV (reference sequence). The CDR3 covers 13 residues. The chain's CDR3 is CASSPTGAYEQYF. CDR3 DNA sequence: TGTGCCAGCAGTCCAACAGGGGCCTACGAGCAGTACTTC.

The rearrangement links TRBV5-4 to TRBJ2-1, with 8 nucleotides matching TRBD2. The CDR3 is 16 residues long. Germline trimming cut 3 bases from V and 0 bases from J; bases unmatched to any gene: 5. Germline V lookup: CDR1 SGHNT, CDR2 YYREEE (reference sequence). This chain's CDR3 is CASSWGSGASYNEQFF. CDR3 DNA sequence: TGTGCCAGCAGCTGGGGTAGCGGGGCCTCCTACAATGAGCAGTTCTTC.

This chain uses TRBV6-6 with TRBJ1-3; D unresolved. V shed 5 bases and J shed 0 bases, with 17 bases lying between them. Germline values: CDR1 MNHNY, CDR2 SVGAGI (reference sequence). The CDR3 length is 17 residues. The CDR3 region has the DNA TGTGCCAGCAGTCGAGGGCAAATGGTTTTCTCTGGAAACACCATATATTTT. Its protein product is CASSRGQMVFSGNTIYF.